These 11 T cell receptor beta chains were sequenced from one sample in a study of T cell repertoires in cytomegalovirus infection. TCRdb recomputed calls from the reads with MiXCR, one row per CDR3 protein. Among roughly 230,000 distinct CDR3 sequences listed, 22% were seen once. Source material: CD8+ T cells from PBMCs. The receptors shown here come from a human donor in good health (CMV status not recorded). Some clones in this sample may be carry-over from other donors' samples.

This clonotype showed up just a few times. V and J are TRBV19 and TRBJ1-1, with D uncertain. Trimming removed 8 bases from V and 0 bases from J, with 13 bases in between. CDR3 size: 14 residues. Germline assignment: CDR1 LNHDA and CDR2 SQIVND (reference sequence). CDR3 loop: CASSLDTLNTEAFF. DNA of the CDR3: TGTGCCAGTTCCTTAGACACTCTGAACACTGAAGCTTTCTTT.

This chain uses TRBV28 with TRBJ2-1, with TRBD2 identical over 9 bases. V lost 5 bases and J lost 9; bases outside the gene matches: 14. Germline CDR1 reads MDHEN; CDR2 reads SYDVKM. The CDR3 totals 16 residues. This CDR3 is CASSIPLAGETGEQFF. The DNA of the CDR3 is TGTGCCAGCAGTATACCATTAGCGGGGGAGACGGGTGAGCAGTTCTTC.

V and J are TRBV11-3 and TRBJ2-7, with D possibly called TRBD1 or TRBD2 (5 bases each). CDR3 length: 14 amino acids. Per germline, CDR1 SGHNT and CDR2 YENEEA. V was clipped by 5 bases and J by 6 bases, with 17 bases between them. The CDR3 nucleotides read TGTGCCAGCAGCACAGGCGGTCCGGGGATCGAGCAGTACTTC. It codes for CASSTGGPGIEQYF.

This clonotype was picked up a small number of times. The V and J genes are TRBV5-8 and TRBJ1-1; possibly TRBD1 for D (6 bases). The length of the CDR3 is 13 residues. Trimming pared 0 bases from V and 7 bases from J, leaving 10 bases between. The germline gives CDR1 SGHTS, CDR2 YDEGEE. The DNA of the CDR3 is TGTGCCAGCAGCTTGGGGACAGCATTTGAAGCTTTCTTT. Its translation is CASSLGTAFEAFF.

J is TRBJ2-3 and V is TRBV29-1; 7 bases align to TRBD2. CDR1 is SQVTM and CDR2 is ANQGSEA in the germline V gene. V gave up 0 bases and J gave up 3 bases; unmatched junction bases: 0. The CDR3 is made up of 13 amino acids. The CDR3 DNA reads as TGCAGCGTTGAAGAGGGACTAACAGATACGCAGTATTTT. Translating it yields CSVEEGLTDTQYF.

This clonotype appeared many times. The J gene is TRBJ2-1, the V gene TRBV20-1, with D perhaps TRBD2 (5 bases). V shed 0 bases and J shed 10 bases, with 19 bases lying between them. CDR3 length: 15 amino acids. Germline CDR1 and CDR2: DFQATT and SNEGSKA (reference sequence). The CDR3 region has the DNA TGCAGTGCTAGAGATTATAGCCTAGCCCACCCCGAGCAGTTCTTC. Amino acids: CSARDYSLAHPEQFF.

The gene calls are TRBV14 and TRBJ2-1; a possible D gene is TRBD2 (6 bases). Germline V lookup: CDR1 SGHDN, CDR2 FVKESK. This CDR3 has 16 amino acids. V lost 0 bases to trimming and J lost 4 bases, with 13 bases between them. CDR3 in amino acids: CASSQEKGTAYNEQFF. CDR3 bases: TGTGCCAGCAGCCAAGAAAAAGGGACTGCTTACAATGAGCAGTTCTTC. The entire variable domain, with the rest obtained from reference TRBV14 and TRBJ2-1, is as follows: EAGVTQFPSHSVIEKGQTVTLRCDPISGHDNLYWYRRVMGKEIKFLLHFVKESKQDESGMPNNRFLAERTGGTYSTLKVQPAELEDSGVYFCASSQEKGTAYNEQFFGPGTRLTVL.

The CDR3 nucleotides are TGCAGTTACCGAAGAGGTTCCTACGAGCAGTACTTC. Residues: CSYRRGSYEQYF. This sequence joins TRBV29-1 and TRBJ2-7; D is ambiguous. The CDR3 sequence is 12 residues long. Germline CDR1 SQVTM, CDR2 ANQGSEA.

The chain joins TRBV20-1 to TRBJ1-1, with D perhaps TRBD1 (6 bases). This CDR3 contains 17 residues. The germline V gene has CDR1 DFQATT and CDR2 SNEGSKA (reference sequence). V shed 3 bases and J shed 1 base, with 21 bases lying between them. The CDR3 DNA follows: TGCAGTGCTAGGGGGGCCCTGGTGACGTGGCCGAACACTGAAGCTTTCTTT. Translation gives CSARGALVTWPNTEAFF.

This clonotype was seen repeatedly, ten times or more. The chain couples TRBV28 to TRBJ2-7, with 8 bases lining up with TRBD1. J gave up 2 bases and V 3 bases, and 6 bases lay outside the gene matches. Germline CDR1 and CDR2: MDHEN and SYDVKM. There are 15 residues in the CDR3. CDR3 in DNA: TGTGCCAGCAGTTTTTCCAGACAGGGGACCTACGAGCAGTACTTC. This codes for CASSFSRQGTYEQYF.

The V gene is TRBV29-1, the J gene TRBJ2-1, with 8 positions matching TRBD2. Trimming at V came to 4 bases and at J to 5 bases, leaving 4 bases not matched to a gene. Germline V gives CDR1 SQVTM, CDR2 ANQGSEA. The CDR3 runs to 13 residues. This CDR3 reads CSVGGGSHNEQFF. The CDR3 bases are TGCAGCGTTGGCGGGGGGTCCCACAATGAGCAGTTCTTC.